This TCR beta chain was retrieved from a study of CD8+ T cells in alopecia areata. V lost 5 bases, J lost 10 bases, and 12 bases lay in between. Germline-derived CDR1 and CDR2 are MRHNA and SNTAGT. This CDR3 has 13 amino acids. The authors sorted CD4+ and CD8+ T cells from PBMCs. As for this clone: The antigen remains undetermined.

Study-level points and caveats: In lesional scalp, particularly from alopecia totalis/universalis, clonality was higher than in normal scalp.

The authors extracted RNA and reverse transcribed it into cDNA as the sequencing template. The repertoire was sequenced with immunoSEQ multiplex PCR; TCRdb's copy has only in-frame clones and lacks some. The data contain roughly 150,000 clones, less than 65% of them singletons. The chain joins TRBV6-4 to TRBJ1-6; D possibly corresponds to TRBD1 (5 bases). Sequencing was performed on CD8+ T cells sorted from blood, taken at week 0. This sequence was found in a human donor with alopecia areata. The CDR3 DNA reads TGTGCCAGCAGTCCAGGGAGCAAGTCACCCCTCCACTTT. This gives the protein CASSPGSKSPLHF.